A selection of T cell receptor beta chains follows, all from one sample in a study of T cells after yellow fever vaccination. TCRdb recomputed calls from the 5' RACE reads with MiXCR, one row per CDR3 protein. The profile shows some 100,000 distinct CDR3 sequences, approximately 8.4% of them singletons. Material: CD8+ T cells not binding an NS4B(214-222) dextramer, sorted from PBMCs, obtained around 16 days after the first yellow fever vaccination. The origin of the receptors is a man between 18 and 35 years old who received the YFV17D yellow fever vaccine. CDR3s include the opening cysteine and the closing phenylalanine or tryptophan. The order of the fields is CDR3 protein, CDR3 DNA, clone size, D gene, V gene, J gene. A D gene is named only where the DNA matches it firmly. The size of a clone is reported for some rows only, either as once, few or many, or as a class for expanded clones.

CDR3 protein: CASSEADRGHRELFF
CDR3 DNA: TGTGCCAGCAGTGAAGCGGACAGGGGGCACCGGGAGCTGTTTTTT
clone size: NA
D gene: TRBD1
V gene: TRBV2
J gene: TRBJ2-2

CDR3 protein: CASSAGLIYEQYF
CDR3 DNA: TGTGCCAGCAGCGCGGGGTTGATCTACGAGCAGTACTTC
clone size: NA
D gene: NA
V gene: TRBV6-1
J gene: TRBJ2-7

CDR3 protein: CASHQPGESYGYTF
CDR3 DNA: TGTGCCAGCCACCAACCAGGGGAGAGCTATGGCTACACCTTC
clone size: NA
D gene: NA
V gene: TRBV6-2/TRBV6-3
J gene: TRBJ1-2

CDR3 protein: CATSDSSGQLFF
CDR3 DNA: TGTGCCACCAGTGATTCCTCGGGGCAGCTGTTTTTT
clone size: few
D gene: NA
V gene: TRBV24-1
J gene: TRBJ2-2

CDR3 protein: CAISVGEIQSPLHF
CDR3 DNA: TGTGCCATCAGTGTTGGGGAAATCCAATCACCCCTCCACTTT
clone size: few
D gene: NA
V gene: TRBV10-3
J gene: TRBJ1-6

CDR3 protein: CASSLVALSNYGYTF
CDR3 DNA: TGTGCCAGCAGCTTAGTAGCCTTGAGTAACTATGGCTACACCTTC
clone size: NA
D gene: NA
V gene: TRBV7-9
J gene: TRBJ1-2

CDR3 protein: CASSYGQLYNEQFF
CDR3 DNA: TGTGCCAGCAGTTACGGACAGCTCTACAATGAGCAGTTCTTC
clone size: NA
D gene: NA
V gene: TRBV6-5
J gene: TRBJ2-1

CDR3 protein: CASSLPGRGGANSPLHF
CDR3 DNA: TGTGCCAGCAGCTTACCCGGCAGGGGGGGAGCTAATTCACCCCTCCACTTT
clone size: NA
D gene: TRBD1
V gene: TRBV7-2
J gene: TRBJ1-6

CDR3 protein: CASSATGLAYEQYF
CDR3 DNA: TGTGCCAGCAGCGCGACCGGGCTTGCCTACGAGCAGTACTTC
clone size: few
D gene: NA
V gene: TRBV13
J gene: TRBJ2-7

CDR3 protein: CASSSADRGLNTEAFF
CDR3 DNA: TGTGCCAGCAGCTCGGCGGACAGGGGTTTGAACACTGAAGCTTTCTTT
clone size: NA
D gene: TRBD1
V gene: TRBV5-6
J gene: TRBJ1-1

CDR3 protein: CASSHEDSTDTQYF
CDR3 DNA: TGCGCCAGCAGCCATGAGGACAGTACAGATACGCAGTATTTT
clone size: NA
D gene: NA
V gene: TRBV4-1
J gene: TRBJ2-3

CDR3 protein: CASRRGRDRSYNEQFF
CDR3 DNA: TGTGCCAGCAGGAGGGGACGGGACAGATCCTACAATGAGCAGTTCTTC
clone size: few
D gene: TRBD1
V gene: TRBV6-1
J gene: TRBJ2-1

CDR3 protein: CASSQDSFYEQYF
CDR3 DNA: TGCGCCAGCAGCCAAGACTCCTTTTACGAGCAGTACTTC
clone size: few
D gene: NA
V gene: TRBV4-1
J gene: TRBJ2-7

CDR3 protein: CASSADPGSSYEQYF
CDR3 DNA: TGTGCCAGCAGTGCGGACCCCGGGAGCTCCTACGAGCAGTACTTC
clone size: many
D gene: NA
V gene: TRBV25-1
J gene: TRBJ2-7

CDR3 protein: CASSLIGGDTQYF
CDR3 DNA: TGCGCCAGCAGCTTGATCGGCGGAGATACGCAGTATTTT
clone size: NA
D gene: NA
V gene: TRBV5-1
J gene: TRBJ2-3

CDR3 protein: CASSLGQGGAYEQYF
CDR3 DNA: TGTGCCAGCAGTTTGGGTCAGGGGGGTGCCTACGAGCAGTACTTC
clone size: few
D gene: NA
V gene: TRBV27
J gene: TRBJ2-7

CDR3 protein: CASSPTSGVTDTQYF
CDR3 DNA: TGTGCCAGCAGCCCGACTAGCGGAGTCACAGATACGCAGTATTTT
clone size: many
D gene: TRBD2
V gene: TRBV3-1
J gene: TRBJ2-3

CDR3 protein: CASSPRQGSYNEQFF
CDR3 DNA: TGCGCCAGCAGCCCCCGACAGGGTTCCTACAATGAGCAGTTCTTC
clone size: many
D gene: TRBD1
V gene: TRBV4-1
J gene: TRBJ2-1

CDR3 protein: CASSHTGGSGGAGTDTQYF
CDR3 DNA: TGTGCCAGCAGTCATACCGGGGGGAGCGGGGGGGCCGGAACAGATACGCAGTATTTT
clone size: few
D gene: TRBD2
V gene: TRBV6-4
J gene: TRBJ2-3

CDR3 protein: CSVGGNYNEQFF
CDR3 DNA: TGCAGCGTGGGGGGGAACTACAATGAGCAGTTCTTC
clone size: few
D gene: TRBD2
V gene: TRBV29-1
J gene: TRBJ2-1